A single sample is the source of the 31 T cell receptor beta chains below, sequenced in a study of cytomegalovirus exposure and HLA in healthy donors. Vbeta (60) and Jbeta (13) primers were used in the PCR. The protocol was immunoSEQ multiplex PCR, while the TCRdb copy is restricted to in-frame clones and leaves out a portion. The sample holds some 160,000 clones, about three quarters seen once. Sequencing used PBMCs. The receptors were gathered from a woman between 25 and 40 years old in good health and CMV-seronegative.

This rearrangement joins TRBV27 to TRBJ2-1; the match to TRBD1 covers 9 bases. Per germline, CDR1 MNHEY and CDR2 SMNVEV (reference sequence). The CDR3 consists of 14 residues. The ends lost 4 bases at V and 7 bases at J; junction bases unmatched: 5. CDR3 DNA sequence: TGTGCCAGCAGTTCCGGGACAGGGTGGAATGAGCAGTTCTTC. Amino acid sequence: CASSSGTGWNEQFF.

About this clone: The germline gene is not matched at one end of the junction; a read error may be the cause. This chain links TRBV2 with TRBJ1-1, with D possibly TRBD1 on 6 matching bases. The CDR3 length is 13 residues. Germline lookup yields CDR1 SNHLY and CDR2 FYNNEI. CDR3 DNA sequence: TGTGCCAGCAGGGAAGACAGGCAGACTGAAGCTTTCTTT. Protein: CASREDRQTEAFF.

The chain recombines TRBV6-6 with TRBJ2-7; 8 nucleotides align to TRBD1. This CDR3 region has 14 residues. The V segment lost 5 bases and the J segment 3 bases; nucleotides outside the gene matches: 6. The germline CDR1 and CDR2 sequences are MNHNY and SVGAGI (reference sequence). The CDR3 DNA reads as TGTGCCAGCAGTCCCCGGACAGGGAGCTACGAGCAGTACTTC. Translated: CASSPRTGSYEQYF.

The rearrangement joins TRBV5-4 to TRBJ1-6, with 9 bases that match TRBD1. Trimming took 0 bases from V and 10 from J; bases not matched to a gene: 5. There are 15 residues in the CDR3. Germline V CDR1 and CDR2: SGHNT, YYREEE (reference sequence). The DNA for the CDR3 is TGTGCCAGCAGCTTGGGGGGACAGGGCAAGTCACCCCTCCACTTT. The encoded protein is CASSLGGQGKSPLHF.

The chain employs TRBV7-3 and TRBJ2-3, with TRBD1 identical over 8 bases. V lost 5 bases and J lost 2; bases outside the gene matches: 3. The CDR3 length is 14 residues. Germline assignment: CDR1 SGHTA and CDR2 FQGTGA. The CDR3 is CASSEDRVTDTQYF. DNA for the CDR3: TGTGCCAGCAGCGAGGACAGGGTCACAGATACGCAGTATTTT.

The V call is TRBV10-3, the J call TRBJ1-1, with 9 bases matching TRBD1. V lost 4 bases to trimming and J lost 3 bases; unmatched junction nucleotides: 12. CDR1 and CDR2 (germline): ENHRY, SYGVKD. This CDR3 has 17 residues. CDR3 bases: TGTGCCATCAGTGTGGGTAAGACAGGGGGACTACACACTGAAGCTTTCTTT. Its translation is CAISVGKTGGLHTEAFF.

The chain recombines TRBV4-2 with TRBJ1-1; 7 bases are shared with TRBD1. Germline V lookup: CDR1 LGHNA, CDR2 YNFKEQ. The CDR3 loop spans 16 amino acids. The J segment lost 4 bases and the V segment lost 4 bases, leaving 12 bases of the junction unmatched. Written as DNA, the CDR3 is TGTGCCAGCAGCCTAAGATCAGGGGGTTACGGCACTGAAGCTTTCTTT. Translated, it gives CASSLRSGGYGTEAFF.

This clone was seen just once. V is TRBV7-2 and J is TRBJ2-5; weak D call: TRBD2 (6 bases). The CDR3 is 18 residues long. Trimming left V 3 bases short and J 5 bases short, with 25 bases between. The germline gives CDR1 SGHTA, CDR2 FQGNSA. CDR3 DNA: TGTGCCAGCAGCTTTGGATTTAGCGGCATTCCCCGGGGGGAGACCCAGTACTTC. Residues: CASSFGFSGIPRGETQYF.

In this sample, this clone turned up a few times. This rearrangement joins TRBV6-5 to TRBJ1-2; D possibly corresponds to TRBD1 (6 bases). This CDR3 is built from 16 residues. Per the germline V gene, CDR1 is MNHEY and CDR2 is SVGAGI. Trimming took 2 bases from V and 8 from J, leaving 21 bases between them. The CDR3 DNA reads as TGTGCCAGCAGTTACGATAGGACAGTACCTCGAAGGGGCTACACCTTC. This codes for CASSYDRTVPRRGYTF.

The gene calls are TRBV5-1 and TRBJ2-5, with unresolved D. CDR1 and CDR2 (germline): SGHRS, YFSETQ. This CDR3 is 14 amino acids long. Trimming pared 2 bases from V and 0 bases from J, leaving 8 bases between. CDR3 amino acids: CASSFSGNQETQYF. As DNA, the CDR3 is TGCGCCAGCAGCTTTTCAGGAAACCAAGAGACCCAGTACTTC.

The chain links TRBV6-5 to TRBJ2-3; TRBD2 matches 8 bases. V trimming: 4 bases; J trimming: 6 bases; junction bases outside the gene matches: 9. The CDR3 runs 15 residues. Germline CDR1 is MNHEY and CDR2 is SVGAGI. The CDR3 protein is CASSSPGGASDTQYF. The CDR3 coding sequence is TGTGCCAGCAGTTCCCCGGGGGGGGCGAGTGATACGCAGTATTTT.

CDR3 loop: CSSDEAFF. CDR3 in DNA: TGCAGCAGTGATGAAGCTTTCTTT. V usage is TRBV20-1 and J usage is TRBJ1-1; unclear D gene. Germline lookup yields CDR1 DFQATT and CDR2 SNEGSKA (reference sequence). The CDR3 has 8 amino acids.

This rearrangement joins TRBV6-5 to TRBJ1-1, with 7 bases aligning to TRBD1. Per the germline V gene, CDR1 is MNHEY and CDR2 is SVGAGI. The J segment lost 4 bases and the V segment lost 8 bases, leaving 7 bases of the junction unmatched. The CDR3 covers 13 residues. The CDR3 reads CASRGGLGTEAFF. The CDR3 nucleotides read TGTGCCAGCCGAGGGGGCTTGGGCACTGAAGCTTTCTTT.

J is TRBJ1-3 and V is TRBV4-2; D is possibly TRBD1 (5 bases). V lost 4 bases to trimming and J lost 2 bases, with 9 bases between them. The CDR3 length is 14 residues. Germline lookup yields CDR1 LGHNA and CDR2 YNFKEQ. The CDR3 DNA is TGTGCCAGCAGCCGACAGCCGACTGGAAACACCATATATTTT. Protein product: CASSRQPTGNTIYF.

This clone was recorded a few times. The V call is TRBV7-3, the J call TRBJ2-1; 13 bases fit TRBD2. This CDR3 has 15 amino acids. Germline V CDR1 and CDR2: SGHTA, FQGTGA. Trimming at V came to 5 bases and at J to 9 bases, leaving 7 bases not matched to a gene. The CDR3 DNA reads as TGTGCCAGCAGCCCCGGACTAGCGGGGGAGGGTGAGCAGTTCTTC. Translation gives CASSPGLAGEGEQFF.

J is TRBJ2-7 and V is TRBV29-1; D might be TRBD1 (6 bases). Germline lookup yields CDR1 SQVTM and CDR2 ANQGSEA. This CDR3 contains 14 residues. V shed 5 bases and J shed 1 base, with 15 bases lying between them. CDR3: CSVRVTGNSYEQYF. The CDR3 coding sequence is TGCAGCGTTCGTGTGACAGGTAATTCCTACGAGCAGTACTTC.

J is TRBJ2-1 and V is TRBV11-2, with 8 bases lining up with TRBD1. The CDR3 has 15 residues. The V gene end was trimmed by 5 bases and the J gene end by 7 bases; junction bases not matched to a gene: 10. The germline V gene has CDR1 SGHAT and CDR2 FQNNGV. DNA for the CDR3: TGTGCCAGCAGCGAAGACAGGGGATTTTGGAATGAGCAGTTCTTC. This codes for CASSEDRGFWNEQFF.

V gene TRBV13 combines with J gene TRBJ1-1, with 8 nucleotides matching TRBD1. Germline-derived CDR1 and CDR2 are PRHDT and FYEKMQ (reference sequence). The CDR3 covers 15 residues. V lost 4 bases to trimming and J lost 6 bases; unmatched junction nucleotides: 10. CDR3 sequence: CASSSRTGWVAEAFF. Written as DNA, the CDR3 is TGTGCCAGCAGCTCGAGGACAGGGTGGGTTGCTGAAGCTTTCTTT. Drawing the rest from reference TRBV13 and TRBJ1-1, the complete variable domain is AAGVIQSPRHLIKEKRETATLKCYPIPRHDTVYWYQQGPGQDPQFLISFYEKMQSDKGSIPDRFSAQQFSDYHSELNMSSLELGDSALYFCASSSRTGWVAEAFFGQGTRLTVV.

A few counts support this clone. This chain links TRBV5-3 with TRBJ1-2; 9 nucleotides agree with TRBD1. TRBV5-3 is placed among ORFs of uncertain function. Trimming removed 3 bases from V and 6 bases from J; junction bases left unmatched: 15. CDR3 length equals 17 residues. This CDR3 is CARSSQNRDRVRDGYTF. The CDR3 DNA reads as TGTGCCAGAAGCTCGCAGAACCGGGACAGGGTACGGGATGGCTACACCTTC.

This clone has only one observation. This chain connects TRBV6-1 to TRBJ1-3, with a possible D match to TRBD1 (6 bases). The CDR3 is made up of 15 amino acids. Trimming left V 4 bases short and J 2 bases short, with 12 bases between. In germline, CDR1 is MNHNS, CDR2 SASEGT. The CDR3 spells CASSGQGSAGNTIYF. CDR3 DNA sequence: TGTGCCAGCAGTGGGCAGGGGTCCGCTGGAAACACCATATATTTT.

J is TRBJ2-3 and V is TRBV18; TRBD2 agrees at 8 bases. After removal of 1 base from V and 2 bases from J, the junction contained 5 bases not matched to a gene. CDR1 is KGHSH, CDR2 LQKENI, per germline. The CDR3 extends over 16 amino acids. The CDR3 DNA reads as TGTGCCAGCTCACCACTAAGCGGGGGACTCACAGATACGCAGTATTTT. It yields the protein CASSPLSGGLTDTQYF.

This clone was observed once. The gene calls are TRBV7-8 and TRBJ2-5, with TRBD2 as a possible D gene (5 bases). This CDR3 has 13 amino acids. Trimming left V 1 base short and J 5 bases short, with 8 bases between. Germline V gene data show CDR1 as SGHVS and CDR2 as FQNEAQ. The CDR3 region has the DNA TGTGCCAGCAGCTTAGACCGAGGGGAGACCCAGTACTTC. It is translated as CASSLDRGETQYF.

In this sample, this clone turned up a few times. The chain combines TRBV6-1 with TRBJ1-4, with TRBD1 identical over 9 bases. Germline CDR1 is MNHNS and CDR2 is SASEGT. The CDR3 runs 15 residues. V lost 2 bases to trimming and J lost 8 bases; unmatched junction nucleotides: 6. The CDR3 is CASSERRTGDEKLFF. CDR3 nucleotide sequence: TGTGCCAGCAGTGAAAGGAGGACAGGGGACGAAAAACTGTTTTTT.

CDR3 loop: CSVGAGRSSTDTQYF. The CDR3 DNA reads TGCAGCGTTGGCGCGGGACGGTCCTCCACAGATACGCAGTATTTT. The chain employs TRBV29-1 and TRBJ2-3; TRBD2 is a possible D gene (6 bases). Deletions cut 4 bases from V and 2 bases from J, with 16 bases between. The germline CDR1 and CDR2 sequences are SQVTM and ANQGSEA. This CDR3 region has 15 residues.

Only a few counts were recorded for this clone. The V gene is TRBV5-1, the J gene TRBJ2-1; TRBD2 agrees at 11 bases. Germline CDR1 reads SGHRS; CDR2 reads YFSETQ. With V trimmed by 1 base and J by 5 bases, 5 bases remained unmatched. The CDR3 is 16 residues long. The CDR3 DNA reads as TGCGCCAGCAGCTTGCCTAGCGGGGGGAGGGACAATGAGCAGTTCTTC. It translates to CASSLPSGGRDNEQFF.

The rearrangement uses TRBV27 and TRBJ1-5; 10 nucleotides line up with TRBD1. Germline-derived CDR1 and CDR2 are MNHEY and SMNVEV (reference sequence). Germline trimming cut 2 bases from V and 6 bases from J; bases unmatched to any gene: 4. The CDR3 runs 15 residues. The CDR3: CASSLDRGQGQPQHF. CDR3 DNA: TGTGCCAGCAGTTTAGACAGGGGGCAGGGTCAGCCCCAGCATTTT.

The chain has TRBV5-1 and TRBJ1-4; tentative D call: TRBD1 (6 bases). Trimming took 0 bases from V and 3 from J, leaving 15 bases between them. Germline V gene sequence: CDR1 SGHRS, CDR2 YFSETQ. The CDR3 covers 17 residues. CDR3 loop: CASSLDHTGTSNEKLFF. In DNA, the CDR3 is TGCGCCAGCAGCTTGGATCACACAGGGACCTCTAATGAAAAACTGTTTTTT.

This sequence joins TRBV28 and TRBJ1-4, with 10 bases fitting TRBD1. Losses at the gene ends were 6 bases for V and 8 bases for J; bases not matched to a gene: 3. The CDR3 totals 13 residues. From germline, CDR1 is MDHEN and CDR2 SYDVKM. The CDR3 loop reads CASRDRGLEKLFF. CDR3 in DNA: TGTGCCAGCAGAGACAGGGGGCTGGAAAAACTGTTTTTT.

The V and J genes are TRBV27 and TRBJ1-6, with 8 bases aligning to TRBD1. The CDR3 runs 12 residues. The germline V gene has CDR1 MNHEY and CDR2 SMNVEV (reference sequence). V shed 0 bases, J shed 16 bases, and the junction held 2 bases outside the gene matches. CDR3 in amino acids: CASSLSGQVLHF. CDR3 nucleotide sequence: TGTGCCAGCAGTTTATCGGGACAGGTTCTCCACTTT.

The V gene is TRBV25-1, the J gene TRBJ1-1; D is uncertain. The V gene's germline CDR1 is MGHDK and CDR2 SYGVNS. Trimming shortened V by 2 bases and J by 4 bases, and 14 bases separated the two germline ends. CDR3 length: 15 amino acids. CDR3 sequence reads: CASSEAVVAGTEAFF. CDR3 in DNA: TGTGCCAGCAGTGAAGCTGTGGTGGCAGGCACTGAAGCTTTCTTT.

This chain connects TRBV4-3 to TRBJ1-3; no reliable D call. Between the trimmed V and J ends, which lost 0 bases and 2 bases, there was a span of 14 bases. This CDR3 comprises 17 residues. The germline gives CDR1 LGHNA, CDR2 YSLEER. CDR3 coding DNA: TGCGCCAGCAGCCAAGATCCCCCAGTGGTCGCTGGAAACACCATATATTTT. Its protein product is CASSQDPPVVAGNTIYF.